The clone carrying this T cell receptor (beta chain) has ten or more counts. The CDR3 is 14 amino acids. Germline CDR1 reads SQVTM; CDR2 reads ANQGSEA. J was trimmed by 4 bases and V by 3 bases; bases with no gene match: 6. Patients with ophthalmopathy all had a Clinical Activity Score of at least 3, a NOSPECS grade of at least 4 and duration under 3 months. Those patients with uncontrolled infection, other autoimmune disease, pregnancy or lactation were excluded. The sample comes from a study of T cells in Graves' hyperthyroidism and ophthalmopathy. What was amplified from RNA transcripts were TCR beta CDR3 regions. First-round RT-PCR with HTBI primers amplified the TCR CDR3 region. A single record per CDR3 protein comes from TCRdb applying MiXCR to the multiplex PCR reads. Of fewer than 750,000 distinct CDR3 sequences in the sample, roughly 15% are singletons; the top ten hold about 4%.

This TCR was sampled from a woman aged 40 to 49 with Graves' ophthalmopathy. The rearrangement uses TRBV29-1 and TRBJ1-2, with 9 bases aligning to TRBD1. The sample taken for sequencing was blood. CDR3 bases: TGCAGCGTTGACATACAGGGGGCCGGCTATGGCTACACCTTC. Translation gives CSVDIQGAGYGYTF.